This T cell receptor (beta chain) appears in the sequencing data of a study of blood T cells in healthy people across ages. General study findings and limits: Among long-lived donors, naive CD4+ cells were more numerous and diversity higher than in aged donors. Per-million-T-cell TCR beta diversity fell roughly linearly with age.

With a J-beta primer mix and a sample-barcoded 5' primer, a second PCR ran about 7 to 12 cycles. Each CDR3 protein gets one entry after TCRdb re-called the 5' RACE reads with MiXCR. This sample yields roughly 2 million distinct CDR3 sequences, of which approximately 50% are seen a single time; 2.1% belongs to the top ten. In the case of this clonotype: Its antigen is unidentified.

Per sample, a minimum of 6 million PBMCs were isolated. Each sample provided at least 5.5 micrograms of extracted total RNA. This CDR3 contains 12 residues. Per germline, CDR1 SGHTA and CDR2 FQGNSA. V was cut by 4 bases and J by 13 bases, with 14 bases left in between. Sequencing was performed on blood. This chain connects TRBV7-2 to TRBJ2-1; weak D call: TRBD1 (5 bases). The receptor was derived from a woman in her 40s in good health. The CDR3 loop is CASSSQGRKQFF. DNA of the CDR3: TGTGCCAGCAGCTCGCAGGGAAGAAAACAGTTCTTC.